This T cell receptor (beta chain) emerged from a study of blood T cells in healthy people across ages (dated by TCRdb to the mid-2010s). For the wider study: In model experiments, template switching captured about one uniquely barcoded TCR beta cDNA molecule for every two T cells. To track age-related changes in TCR beta repertoire diversity, the study relied on deep sequencing normalized with unique cDNA molecular identifiers. Donors were grouped into four age groups: young (average roughly 17 years), middle-aged (39), aged (roughly 67) and long-lived (approximately 81). To avoid experimental bias, donors of different ages were spread randomly across the sequencing lanes. Two additional independent replicas of 1 million unique cDNA reads from the same blood draw were analyzed for two donors (one aged 18 to 30 and one aged 80 or older).

The library was built by means of 5' RACE. TCRdb records Illumina HiSeq 2500 as the sequencer. A second PCR of about 7 to 12 cycles was performed with a sample-barcoded 5' primer and a J-beta primer mix. A template-switch 5' adaptor carrying 12 random nucleotides introduced a unique molecular identifier onto each TCR beta cDNA molecule. At least 2.5 million CDR3-containing paired-end reads were obtained from each sample. The Mint cDNA synthesis kit, primed by a TRBC-specific oligonucleotide, was used to synthesize first-strand cDNA from all RNA. After uracil-DNA glycosylase treatment, a first 18-cycle PCR used universal primers M1SS and BC2_uni_R on all cDNA. The authors processed their data as follows. Normalization of each sample was performed by random selection of 1 million high-quality reads, each carrying a distinct molecular identifier. Reads sharing molecular identifiers were discarded rather than binned into consensus sequences. MiTCR, run with a Q25 quality threshold and the strictest error-elimination algorithm, handled CDR3 identification, clonotype clustering and error correction. A nonparametric unseen species model with Euler transformation was used to estimate lower-bound total TCR beta diversity. In-frame beta chains were kept once TCRdb had trimmed the public reads at Q25 with fastp and called clones with MiXCR. Rows are unified per CDR3 protein, each entry keeping the most common DNA and genes. The V and J calls were not made by the authors but by TCRdb's processing. This sample gives 800,000 to 950,000 distinct CDR3 sequences in total; 45% to 50% of them show up just once. The ten biggest clones cover under 15% of the sample.

On the study overall, not on this receptor specifically: Because profiling used bulk unsorted PBMCs, naive and antigen-experienced compartments could not be compared conclusively. Compared with the aged group, the long-lived group had more naive CD4+ T cells, fewer expanded clones and increased TCR diversity, a pattern suggesting age selection. Observed TCR beta diversity per million T cells fell roughly linearly with age, and a significant reduction was already apparent by age around 40. Because the CMV infection status of the donors was unknown, age-related changes in expanded clonotypes may potentially have been confounded. There was a strong correlation between observed TCR beta diversity and the percentage of naive T cells measured by flow cytometry. Total diversity estimates from one million sequenced T cells were considered lower bounds and underestimates.

As for this clonotype: Which antigen it targets is not known. Per-base quality was not reported, and no clone a single base away is much larger than it.

The CDR3 contains 15 residues, cysteine and phenylalanine counted. The retained sequence is limited to the CDR3, 45 bases, with the frame set at the first base. V is cut by 4 bases and J by 7 bases, and the space between the germline ends is 19 bases. CDR1 and CDR2, per the germline V gene (reference sequence), are DFQATT and SNEGSKA. The 39 donors, aged 6 to 90 years, were systemically healthy Caucasian individuals from Russia. Each donor gave about 11 milliliters of peripheral blood, drawn into EDTA-treated Vacutainer tubes. PBMCs were isolated by Ficoll-Paque density-gradient centrifugation, with at least 6.5 million obtained per sample. Trizol reagent was used to extract total RNA from PBMCs, with at least 5.5 micrograms per sample. Naive CD45RAhigh/CD27high T cell percentages were measured by flow cytometry on a PBMC aliquot from every donor.

Sequenced material: blood. The sequence was collected from a man aged 25 to 45 in good health. The rearranged segments are TRBV20-1 and TRBJ2-2, and possibly TRBD2, on 5 matching bases. The CDR3: CSAIPVTGVDGELFF. The DNA is TGCAGTGCTATCCCCGTGACCGGGGTCGACGGGGAGCTGTTTTTT.